This T cell receptor (beta chain) was profiled in a study of T cells in Graves' hyperthyroidism and ophthalmopathy. Study results and limitations: A model using 13 V-J features told ophthalmopathy apart from stable hyperthyroidism.

Amplified TCR beta CDR3 regions derived from RNA transcripts. An initial round of RT-PCR targeting the TCR CDR3 relied on the HTBI primer set. Each CDR3 protein is one row after TCRdb ran MiXCR on the multiplex PCR reads. Of about 400,000 distinct CDR3 sequences in the sample, 13% were seen once. Patients aged 18 to 65 with hyperthyroidism were newly diagnosed, with duration under 2 months. Clinical symptoms, serum thyroxine and TRAb, thyroid ultrasound and orbital computed tomography together formed the diagnostic basis. The CDR3 contains 16 residues. The V segment lost 1 base and the J segment 1 base; nucleotides outside the gene matches: 7. Germline V gene lookup returns CDR1 SGHKS and CDR2 YYEKEE (reference sequence). This clonotype was seen a handful of times. Its specificity is unknown.

This chain links TRBV5-5 with TRBJ1-1, with 7 bases fitting TRBD1. The material sequenced was blood. This TCR was recovered from a woman aged 18-35 years with Graves' hyperthyroidism. CDR3 amino acids: CASSLHTGVRNTEAFF. In DNA form, the CDR3 reads TGTGCCAGCAGCTTGCATACAGGGGTTAGGAACACTGAAGCTTTCTTT.